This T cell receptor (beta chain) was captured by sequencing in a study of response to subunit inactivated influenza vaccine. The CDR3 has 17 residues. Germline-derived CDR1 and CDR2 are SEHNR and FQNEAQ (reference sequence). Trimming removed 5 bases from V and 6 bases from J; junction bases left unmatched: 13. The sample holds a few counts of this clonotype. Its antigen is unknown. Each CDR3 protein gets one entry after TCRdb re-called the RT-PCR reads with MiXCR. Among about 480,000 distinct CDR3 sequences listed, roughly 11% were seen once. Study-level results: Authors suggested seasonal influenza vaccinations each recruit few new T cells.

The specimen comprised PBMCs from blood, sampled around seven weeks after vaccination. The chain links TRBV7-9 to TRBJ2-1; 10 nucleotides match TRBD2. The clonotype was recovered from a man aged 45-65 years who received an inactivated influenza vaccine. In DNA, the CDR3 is TGTGCCAGCAGCCCTCGGACTAGCGGAACTACCTCCAATGAGCAGTTCTTC. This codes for CASSPRTSGTTSNEQFF.